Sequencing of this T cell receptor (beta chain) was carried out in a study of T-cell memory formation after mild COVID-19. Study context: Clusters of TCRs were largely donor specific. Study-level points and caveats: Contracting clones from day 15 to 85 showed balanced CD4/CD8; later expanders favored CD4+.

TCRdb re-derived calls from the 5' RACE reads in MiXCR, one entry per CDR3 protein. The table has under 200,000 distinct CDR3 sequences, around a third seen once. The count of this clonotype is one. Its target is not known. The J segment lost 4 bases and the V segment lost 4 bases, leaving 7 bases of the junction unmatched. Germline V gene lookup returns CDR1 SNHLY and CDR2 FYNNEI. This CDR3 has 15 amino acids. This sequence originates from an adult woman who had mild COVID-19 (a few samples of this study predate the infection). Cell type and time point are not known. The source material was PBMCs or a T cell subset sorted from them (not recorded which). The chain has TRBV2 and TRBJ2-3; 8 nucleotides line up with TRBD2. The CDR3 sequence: CASSGGSGNPDTQYF. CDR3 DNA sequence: TGTGCCAGCAGTGGAGGTAGCGGGAACCCAGATACGCAGTATTTT.